The clone carrying this T cell receptor (beta chain) was detected only a few times. Antigen: not known. This CDR3 is also generated by other DNA sequences in the sample. Using immunoSEQ multiplex PCR, the repertoire was profiled, and TCRdb retains in-frame clones only, with some absent. The table lists under 20,000 clones, 83% of them singletons. This specimen comes from a study of OX40 agonist ivuxolimab in advanced cancers. Study-level points and caveats: Expanded clones tended on average to be more numerous among CD8+ T cells than CD4+. CD4+ and CD8+ blood T cells expanded clonally by week 6 at 0.1 to 3.0 mg/kg.

The CDR3 consists of 13 residues. Germline V gene lookup returns CDR1 MNHNS and CDR2 SASEGT. V lost 9 bases and J 1 base, leaving 10 bases between the germline ends. Sequenced here: CD4+ or CD8+ T cells sorted from blood, sampled in a trial of the OX40 agonist ivuxolimab. This clonotype was obtained from an adult with an advanced solid tumor such as melanoma, head and neck, liver or kidney cancer. J is TRBJ1-5 and V is TRBV6-1; no definite D call. In DNA form, the CDR3 reads TGTGCCAGTATGGGAGGAAGCAATCAGCCCCAGCATTTT. It codes for CASMGGSNQPQHF.